Sequencing of this TCR beta chain was carried out in a study of regulatory T cells in long-lasting Graves disease. About the research overall: The study enrolled newly diagnosed Graves' patients on antithyroid drugs under 3 months.

Time point indicated: newly diagnosed GD, antithyroid drugs for less than 3 months. PBMCs were the source of the RNA used for TCR sequencing. Relying on iRepertoire HTBI primers and Arm-PCR of CDR3 regions, the team built TCR beta libraries. TCRdb independently ran MiXCR on the multiplex PCR reads; one entry per CDR3 protein. The repertoire holds 530,000 or so distinct CDR3 sequences, with roughly 14% as singletons. Study-wide points: Compared with new cases, persistent Graves' patients showed reduced TCR diversity.

A note on this clonotype: The antigen is not known.

These same data were also listed under a study on T cells in Graves' hyperthyroidism and ophthalmopathy. That publication notes: HTBI primers drove first-round RT-PCR of the TCR CDR3. Within blood appeared most thyroid clonotypes that had expanded above 0.001.

The sequences come from peripheral blood mononuclear cells (PBMCs), collected at new diagnosis, from a patient treated with antithyroid drugs. The sequence was collected from a man aged 25-40 years with Graves disease.

CDR3 DNA: TGTGCCAGCAGTTTGAGGGGAAGCGGGAGGGCCAATGAGCAGTTCTTC. Protein product: CASSLRGSGRANEQFF. The chain couples TRBV27 to TRBJ2-1, with 10 positions matching TRBD2. Germline-derived CDR1 and CDR2 are MNHEY and SMNVEV (reference sequence). CDR3 length: 16 amino acids. V trimming: 3 bases; J trimming: 6 bases; junction bases outside the gene matches: 8.